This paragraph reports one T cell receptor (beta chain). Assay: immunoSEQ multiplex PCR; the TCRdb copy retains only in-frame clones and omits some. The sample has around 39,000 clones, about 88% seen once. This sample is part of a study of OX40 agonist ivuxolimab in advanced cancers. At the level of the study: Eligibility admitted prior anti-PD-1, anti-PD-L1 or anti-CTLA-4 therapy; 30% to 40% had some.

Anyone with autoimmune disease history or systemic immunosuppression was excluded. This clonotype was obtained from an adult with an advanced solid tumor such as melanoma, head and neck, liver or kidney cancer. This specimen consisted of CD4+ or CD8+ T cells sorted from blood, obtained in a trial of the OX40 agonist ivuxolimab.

CDR3 sequence (DNA): TGTGCCAGCAATTTCGAGGGAAGTCAGCCCCAGCATTTT. It translates to CASNFEGSQPQHF. The V gene is TRBV2, the J gene TRBJ1-5; D not resolved. V was shortened by 7 bases and J by 6 bases, with 13 bases between the two germline ends. The CDR3 spans 13 residues. From germline, CDR1 is SNHLY and CDR2 FYNNEI.